The sequence of this T cell receptor beta chain was determined in a study of OX40 agonist ivuxolimab in advanced cancers. Across the whole study: Dose-escalation patients were diagnosed with hepatocellular carcinoma, melanoma, renal cell cancer or head and neck cancer.

The repertoire was sequenced with immunoSEQ multiplex PCR; TCRdb's copy has only in-frame clones and lacks some. The sample shows about 70,000 clones, 80% to 90% of them seen only once. The germline gives CDR1 SGHNT, CDR2 YYREEE (reference sequence). The CDR3 has 14 amino acids. Trimming removed 4 bases from V and 2 bases from J; junction bases left unmatched: 4. This clonotype was obtained from an adult with an advanced solid tumor such as melanoma, head and neck, liver or kidney cancer. The source was CD4+ or CD8+ T cells sorted from blood, collected in a trial of the OX40 agonist ivuxolimab. The V gene is TRBV5-4, the J gene TRBJ2-5; 8 nucleotides match TRBD1. CDR3 bases: TGTGCCAGCAGCCCCGGGACAGGACAAGAGACCCAGTACTTC. As protein: CASSPGTGQETQYF.